This T cell receptor (beta chain) was recovered during a study of T cell clonotyping in hematopoietic cell transplantation. As concerns this clone: Its antigen remains unidentified.

CDR3 length: 14 residues. V was pared by 5 bases and J by 7 bases, with 10 bases of the junction left unmatched. In germline, CDR1 is SGHTA, CDR2 FQGNSA. Study-wide findings and caveats: Recipient TCR diversity dropped after transplant; expanded clonotypes rose from day 30 to 180. At the given depth, recipient repertoires were over 95% de novo clonotypes. Broader posttransplant TCR repertoire diversity was predicted by graft donor and pretransplant recipient Inverse Simpson Index values.

TCRdb keeps only in-frame clones here, not all; method: immunoSEQ multiplex PCR. The sample has a few thousand clones, around 94% seen once; the top ten hold roughly 6%. J is TRBJ2-7 and V is TRBV7-2; 8 positions agree with TRBD1. This receptor was identified in a male patient between 55 and 70 years old who had an allogeneic stem cell transplant from a related donor, so the T cells may come from the graft donor. Some clones in this sample may be carry-over from other donors' samples. The sample here was PBMCs, taken 180 days after allogeneic stem cell transplant. CDR3 DNA: TGTGCCAGCAGCCGGGACAGGTTCGCAGCAGAGCAGTACTTC. Translating gives CASSRDRFAAEQYF.